This T cell receptor beta chain emerged from a study of patients and donors after allogeneic stem cell transplantation (dated by TCRdb to the early 2020s). The method was RT-PCR. The sequencer listed for this sample is NextSeq 550. The public reads were reanalyzed by TCRdb: fastp trimming at Q25, MiXCR alignment, in-frame beta chains only. For every CDR3 protein sequence, its rows merge into one entry that carries the most common genes and DNA. In this sample the table shows 200,000 to 250,000 distinct CDR3 sequences, over 12% of which occur a single time. Of the sample, around a tenth falls within the top ten clones. The germline V gene yields SGDLS for CDR1 and YYNGEE for CDR2. Trimming takes 3 bases off V and 6 bases off J; junction bases not matched to a gene: 14. From its cysteine to its phenylalanine, the CDR3 spans 17 amino acids. The CDR3 DNA has 51 bases and is translated from base 1. About this clonotype: The specificity of this receptor is unknown. No base-level quality is on record; no much larger clone is a single base apart.

The sequence links TRBV9 to TRBJ2-1, and 8 junction bases match TRBD2. The TCR sequence derives from a human donor who was either an allogeneic HSCT recipient or a stem cell or donor lymphocyte infusion donor (not recorded which). It is not recorded whose cells these are; they may come from a transplant donor. Sequencing used blood, either unsorted or a sorted T cell fraction (not recorded which). This receptor carries the CDR3 CASSASLVGRAVNEQFF. The bases read TGTGCCAGCAGCGCCAGTTTAGTCGGGAGGGCCGTCAATGAGCAGTTCTTC.